This T cell receptor (beta chain) was sequenced during a study of blood T cell repertoires in COVID-19. As for the study in general: Sites across the United States, Italy and Spain contributed samples from acute and convalescent COVID-19.

CDR1 and CDR2 from the germline V gene are SGHTS and YDEGEE. The ends were cut back, 4 bases at V and 1 base at J, with 16 bases in the middle. This CDR3 is built from 16 residues. TCRdb keeps only in-frame clones here, not all; method: immunoSEQ multiplex PCR. Of 80,000 or so clones in the sample, about nine tenths were seen once. This clonotype was sampled from a woman aged 45-65 years in a cohort sampled during active COVID-19. The sample consisted of peripheral blood. This rearrangement joins TRBV5-8 to TRBJ2-3; D perhaps matches TRBD2 (6 bases). DNA for the CDR3: TGTGCCAGCAGCCTGTACCCTAGCGTTCGCACAGATACGCAGTATTTT. It specifies CASSLYPSVRTDTQYF.